The rows below give T cell receptor beta chains drawn from one sample of a study of shared clonotypes between healthy human individuals. The table came from immunoSEQ multiplex PCR; TCRdb's copy has only in-frame clones and leaves some out. The table includes millions of clones, 85% to 95% detected once. The specimen sequenced was naive CD8+ T cells sorted from blood. The receptors were sampled from a man between 18 and 35 years old in good health. Each CDR3 is given with its conserved first and last residue. D genes are given only for firm matches. Size is stated for part of the rows, as once, few or many counts, or as a class when the clone is expanded.

J,V,D,size,CDR3,DNA
TRBJ1-2,TRBV28,.,.,CASSPSIAGSDYTF,TGTGCCAGCAGTCCTTCGATCGCGGGGTCAGACTACACCTTC
TRBJ2-5,TRBV7-9,TRBD1,.,CASSLVDRDQETQYF,TGTGCCAGCAGCTTAGTCGACAGGGATCAAGAGACCCAGTACTTC
TRBJ2-7,TRBV10-2,.,.,CASMDNSGSYEQYF,TGCGCCAGTATGGATAATAGCGGCTCCTACGAGCAGTACTTC
TRBJ2-5,TRBV7-9,TRBD1,.,CASSPGGSTETQYF,TGTGCCAGCAGCCCAGGGGGCAGTACAGAGACCCAGTACTTC
TRBJ2-7,TRBV9,.,.,CASSSGASYEQYF,TGTGCCAGCAGCTCGGGGGCCTCCTACGAGCAGTACTTC
TRBJ2-1,TRBV7-6,.,.,CASSLKLLAGEQFF,TGTGCCAGCAGCCTCAAGTTACTAGCTGGTGAGCAGTTCTTC
TRBJ2-7,TRBV5-6,.,.,CASSLSSTYEQYF,TGTGCCAGCAGCTTGTCATCAACCTACGAGCAGTACTTC
TRBJ2-1,TRBV6-4,.,.,CASSDSPRGDNEQFF,TGTGCCAGCAGTGACTCCCCCCGGGGAGACAATGAGCAGTTCTTC
TRBJ2-7,TRBV27,.,.,CASSLLTGTDEQYF,TGTGCCAGCAGTTTATTAACAGGGACGGACGAGCAGTACTTC
TRBJ2-7,TRBV10-1,.,.,CASSTVEGHEQYF,TGCGCCAGCAGTACCGTTGAGGGTCACGAGCAGTACTTC
TRBJ2-5,TRBV13,.,.,CASSFDLQETQYF,TGTGCCAGCAGCTTCGACCTGCAAGAGACCCAGTACTTC
TRBJ2-3,TRBV7-9,TRBD2,.,CASSSTKGRAASTDTQYF,TGTGCCAGCAGCTCGACAAAGGGGAGGGCCGCGAGCACAGATACGCAGTATTTT
TRBJ2-7,TRBV4-3,.,.,CASSPIVMGEQYF,TGCGCCAGCAGCCCCATAGTTATGGGCGAGCAGTACTTC
TRBJ1-2,TRBV4-2,.,.,CASSQDRAALGSGYTF,TGTGCCAGCAGCCAAGATCGGGCGGCCTTAGGTAGTGGCTACACCTTC
TRBJ2-3,TRBV27,.,.,CASSSKQGKKADTQYF,TGTGCCAGCAGCTCCAAACAGGGAAAGAAGGCAGATACGCAGTATTTT
TRBJ1-1,TRBV19,.,once,CASSVGTEAFF,TGTGCCAGTAGTGTGGGGACTGAAGCTTTCTTT
TRBJ1-5,TRBV19,.,.,CASRDLVGEPQHF,TGTGCCAGTAGAGACCTAGTAGGGGAGCCCCAGCATTTT
TRBJ2-1,TRBV13,TRBD2,.,CASSSGTSANRDNEQFF,TGTGCCAGCAGCTCCGGGACTAGCGCCAATCGGGACAATGAGCAGTTCTTC
TRBJ1-5,TRBV28,TRBD1,.,CASSEQGLGNQPQHF,TGTGCCAGCAGTGAACAGGGGTTAGGGAATCAGCCCCAGCATTTT
TRBJ2-7,TRBV5-5,.,.,CASSPFIYSYEQYF,TGTGCCAGCAGCCCATTTATATACTCCTACGAGCAGTACTTC
TRBJ2-3,TRBV1,.,once,CTSGIISTDQDTQYF,TGCACCAGCGGCATTATCTCCACGGACCAAGATACGCAGTATTTT
TRBJ2-7,TRBV27,TRBD2,.,CASSSKAGTSGVLLYEQYF,TGTGCCAGCAGTTCAAAGGCGGGGACTAGCGGTGTCCTTTTGTACGAGCAGTACTTC
TRBJ2-7,TRBV5-5,TRBD2,.,CASSQGLAGSYEQYF,TGTGCCAGCAGCCAGGGACTAGCCGGCTCCTACGAGCAGTACTTC
TRBJ2-3,TRBV4-2,TRBD2,.,CASSHKGNSGGHNPTDTQYF,TGTGCCAGCAGCCACAAGGGTAATAGCGGGGGCCACAATCCCACAGATACGCAGTATTTT
TRBJ2-1,TRBV5-6,.,.,CASSLTEYNEQFF,TGTGCCAGCAGCTTGACAGAGTACAATGAGCAGTTCTTC
TRBJ2-2,TRBV10-1,.,.,CASSERDTNTGELFF,TGCGCCAGCAGTGAGAGAGACACGAACACCGGGGAGCTGTTTTTT
TRBJ2-7,TRBV7-9,TRBD2,.,CASSPPRTSGNYEQYF,TGTGCCAGCAGCCCCCCCAGGACTAGCGGGAACTACGAGCAGTACTTC
TRBJ2-7,TRBV20-1,.,.,CSARDTYEQYF,TGCAGTGCTAGAGATACCTACGAGCAGTACTTC
TRBJ2-7,TRBV28,.,.,CASSSPGTFDEQYF,TGTGCCAGCAGCTCCCCCGGGACATTCGACGAGCAGTACTTC
TRBJ1-4,TRBV30,.,once,CAWTQGSAEKLFF,TGTGCCTGGACCCAGGGTTCGGCTGAAAAACTGTTTTTT
TRBJ2-5,TRBV7-9,.,.,CASSLWAGQETQYF,TGTGCCAGCAGCTTATGGGCCGGCCAAGAGACCCAGTACTTC
TRBJ2-5,TRBV5-1,.,.,CASSFWDGVFSEETQYF,TGCGCCAGCAGCTTTTGGGACGGGGTCTTTTCCGAAGAGACCCAGTACTTC
TRBJ2-3,TRBV27,TRBD2,.,CASSLLSGSISTDTQYF,TGTGCCAGCAGTTTACTCAGCGGGAGTATAAGCACAGATACGCAGTATTTT
TRBJ2-2,TRBV28,.,.,CASTLEGVNTGELFF,TGTGCCAGCACTTTGGAGGGGGTGAACACCGGGGAGCTGTTTTTT
TRBJ2-7,TRBV4-3,TRBD2,.,CASSRMTSGSSYEQYF,TGCGCCAGCAGCCGGATGACTAGCGGGAGTTCCTACGAGCAGTACTTC
TRBJ2-7,TRBV5-4,TRBD2,.,CASSRTAGSYEQYF,TGTGCCAGCAGCCGAACAGCGGGGAGCTACGAGCAGTACTTC
TRBJ1-3,TRBV11-2,.,.,CASSLVNSGNTIYF,TGTGCCAGCAGCTTAGTTAACTCTGGAAACACCATATATTTT
TRBJ1-4,TRBV4-3,.,.,CASSQDAEEKLFF,TGCGCCAGCAGCCAAGATGCGGAAGAAAAACTGTTTTTT
TRBJ2-7,TRBV9,.,.,CASSPGVSEQYF,TGTGCCAGCAGTCCAGGGGTATCCGAGCAGTACTTC
TRBJ2-2,TRBV7-9,TRBD1,.,CASSSRQGASGELFF,TGTGCCAGCAGCTCCCGCCAGGGGGCATCCGGGGAGCTGTTTTTT
TRBJ1-4,TRBV7-9,.,.,CASSHSRDEKLFF,TGTGCCAGCAGCCATTCCAGAGATGAAAAACTGTTTTTT
TRBJ2-7,TRBV27,.,.,CASSWGAVYEQYF,TGTGCCAGCAGTTGGGGGGCAGTTTACGAGCAGTACTTC
TRBJ1-1,TRBV4-3,.,.,CASSQVGRNTEAFF,TGCGCCAGCAGCCAAGTCGGCAGGAACACTGAAGCTTTCTTT
TRBJ1-1,TRBV11-2,TRBD1,.,CASSFRGEPTEAFF,TGTGCCAGCAGCTTCAGGGGGGAGCCCACTGAAGCTTTCTTT
TRBJ1-6,TRBV27,TRBD1,few,CASSLTGTGRLHF,TGTGCCAGCAGTCTCACGGGGACAGGGCGCCTCCACTTT
TRBJ2-1,TRBV6-1,.,once,CASSVGGIINEQFF,TGTGCCAGCAGTGTAGGGGGAATCATCAATGAGCAGTTCTTC
TRBJ2-2,TRBV14,.,.,CASSQSPSPGELFF,TGTGCCAGCAGCCAATCCCCCTCTCCCGGGGAGCTGTTTTTT
TRBJ2-7,TRBV30,TRBD1,.,CAWSVRQGYEQYF,TGTGCCTGGAGTGTACGACAGGGATACGAGCAGTACTTC
TRBJ1-1,TRBV13,.,.,CASSLSGFMNTEAFF,TGTGCCAGCAGCTTAAGTGGGTTTATGAACACTGAAGCTTTCTTT
TRBJ2-3,TRBV2,.,.,CASNGDSTDTQYF,TGTGCCAGCAATGGCGACAGCACAGATACGCAGTATTTT
TRBJ2-7,TRBV7-3,.,.,CASSPLDGRDDEQYF,TGTGCCAGCAGCCCATTGGATGGAAGGGACGACGAGCAGTACTTC